What follows are 32 T cell receptor beta chains derived from one specimen sequenced in a study of shared clonotypes between healthy human individuals. Profiling relied on immunoSEQ multiplex PCR, and the TCRdb table lists in-frame clones only, not all of them. The sample has about 340,000 clones; less than 85% are singletons. The sample was memory CD4+ T cells sorted from blood. The subset was: CD45RA-negative fraction. The receptors derive from a man younger than 40 in good health.

V gene TRBV6-1 combines with J gene TRBJ1-3; D is uncertain. The V gene lost 4 bases and the J gene lost 13 bases, with 11 bases spanning the gap. The germline V gene encodes CDR1 MNHNS and CDR2 SASEGT. CDR3 length equals 11 residues. The CDR3 here is CASSAGPRIYF. Written as DNA, the CDR3 is TGTGCCAGCAGTGCCGGACCGAGGATATATTTT.

In regard to this clone: Additional DNA sequences in this sample encode the identical CDR3. The CDR3 DNA reads TGTGCCAGCAGCTTATCTGGTCCATACAATGAGCAGTTCTTC. Translating gives CASSLSGPYNEQFF. The chain carries TRBV7-3 and TRBJ2-1, with no clear D. With 2 bases removed from V and 4 bases from J, the gap between germline ends came to 9 bases. The CDR3 sequence is 14 residues long. Per the germline V gene, CDR1 is SGHTA and CDR2 is FQGTGA.

This clone was counted only a few times. The V gene is TRBV28, the J gene TRBJ2-2; D gene uncertain. Germline-derived CDR1 and CDR2 are MDHEN and SYDVKM. Trimming shortened V by 7 bases and J by 1 base, and 7 bases separated the two germline ends. This CDR3 spans 13 amino acids. The CDR3 here is CASTTQNTGELFF. CDR3 DNA sequence: TGTGCCAGCACCACACAGAACACCGGGGAGCTGTTTTTT.

The V and J genes are TRBV5-1 and TRBJ2-1; D remains ambiguous. Trimming removed 0 bases from V and 2 bases from J, with 9 bases in between. Germline V gives CDR1 SGHRS, CDR2 YFSETQ. The CDR3 spans 15 residues. CDR3 DNA: TGCGCCAGCAGCTTGGTTGGCAGTACCTACAATGAGCAGTTCTTC. It codes for CASSLVGSTYNEQFF.

The sample holds many counts of this clone. As DNA, the CDR3 is TGTGCCAGCTGGGACAGGGCCTACACAGATACGCAGTATTTT. Amino acids: CASWDRAYTDTQYF. The V gene is TRBV6-1, the J gene TRBJ2-3, with 9 bases lining up with TRBD1. This CDR3 contains 14 residues. The ends lost 8 bases at V and 2 bases at J; junction bases unmatched: 5. Looked up from germline, CDR1 is MNHNS and CDR2 is SASEGT.

The rearrangement uses TRBV27 and TRBJ2-7, with 9 bases lining up with TRBD1. V lost 5 bases to trimming and J lost 6 bases; unmatched junction nucleotides: 11. The CDR3 length is 15 residues. Germline V gives CDR1 MNHEY, CDR2 SMNVEV (reference sequence). The CDR3 spells CASSTPTGGDGEQYF. In nucleotides, the CDR3 is TGTGCCAGCAGTACTCCTACAGGGGGCGATGGCGAGCAGTACTTC.

DNA for the CDR3: TGTGCCACCAGCAGAGAGGTCTTCGGACTCCAGTATTTT. Amino acid sequence: CATSREVFGLQYF. The chain links TRBV15 to TRBJ2-3, with D possibly being TRBD2 (5 bases). The CDR3 consists of 13 residues. The V end lost 0 bases, the J end lost 12 bases, and 13 bases lay between the germline ends. The germline V gene has CDR1 LNHNV and CDR2 YYDKDF (reference sequence).

A few counts support this clone. The chain employs TRBV15 and TRBJ2-7, with a weak D call TRBD2 (5 bases). Germline V gene sequence: CDR1 LNHNV, CDR2 YYDKDF (reference sequence). Trimming shortened V by 1 base and J by 6 bases, and 10 bases separated the two germline ends. This CDR3 is built from 13 residues. The CDR3 here is CATSRVSSGEQYF. CDR3 in DNA: TGTGCCACCAGCAGAGTATCCAGCGGCGAGCAGTACTTC.

This clone was found a few times. The rearrangement joins TRBV9 to TRBJ2-7, with D hard to call. V lost 0 bases and J lost 4, with 14 bases in between. Germline assignment: CDR1 SGDLS and CDR2 YYNGEE. The CDR3 contains 15 residues. The DNA for the CDR3 is TGTGCCAGCAGCGTAGGTATACAAATGGGGTACGAGCAGTACTTC. Amino acids: CASSVGIQMGYEQYF.

V is TRBV27 and J is TRBJ1-5; no clear D gene. Germline CDR1 is MNHEY and CDR2 is SMNVEV (reference sequence). The CDR3 has 13 residues. The V end was cut by 0 bases, the J end by 4 bases, with 4 bases between. The DNA for the CDR3 is TGTGCCAGCAGTTTATCGAGGAATCAGCCCCAGCATTTT. Amino acid sequence: CASSLSRNQPQHF.

The chain employs TRBV7-2 and TRBJ1-2; 7 bases are shared with TRBD1. Germline CDR1 SGHTA, CDR2 FQGNSA. The CDR3 is made up of 15 amino acids. V gave up 4 bases and J gave up 3 bases; unmatched junction bases: 8. This chain's CDR3 is CASSSATGSYYGYTF. CDR3 sequence (DNA): TGTGCCAGCAGCTCAGCGACAGGGTCCTACTATGGCTACACCTTC. The variable domain in full, completed from reference TRBV7-2 and TRBJ1-2, reads GAGVSQSPSNKVTEKGKDVELRCDPISGHTALYWYRQSLGQGLEFLIYFQGNSAPDKSGLPSDRFSAERTGGSVSTLTIQRTQQEDSAVYLCASSSATGSYYGYTFGSGTRLTVV.

The chain joins TRBV19 to TRBJ1-5, with D uncertain. Looked up from germline, CDR1 is LNHDA and CDR2 is SQIVND (reference sequence). The V gene lost 6 bases and the J gene lost 3 bases, with 24 bases spanning the gap. The CDR3 extends over 18 amino acids. The CDR3 is CASSDPKGGRIFNQPQHF. The CDR3 DNA reads as TGTGCCAGTAGCGACCCCAAGGGTGGCAGGATATTCAATCAGCCCCAGCATTTT.

This chain connects TRBV7-2 to TRBJ2-1; weak D call: TRBD2 (6 bases). In germline, CDR1 is SGHTA, CDR2 FQGNSA. The CDR3 runs to 15 residues. V was shortened by 2 bases and J by 7 bases, with 15 bases between the two germline ends. The CDR3 DNA sequence: TGTGCCAGCAGCTTAAGCCCAGCCGCGGGGAATGAGCAGTTCTTC. Its protein product is CASSLSPAAGNEQFF.

This chain connects TRBV7-8 to TRBJ1-1; TRBD1 might be the D (5 bases). V gave up 5 bases and J gave up 0 bases, with 10 bases separating them. CDR1 SGHVS and CDR2 FQNEAQ come from the germline V gene. The CDR3 length is 14 residues. The CDR3 nucleotides read TGTGCCAGCAGCCCGGCGGGGGTGAACACTGAAGCTTTCTTT. This translates into CASSPAGVNTEAFF.

This rearrangement joins TRBV6-6 to TRBJ2-1, with 10 bases fitting TRBD2. Trimming took 6 bases from V and 11 from J; bases not matched to a gene: 13. The CDR3 is made up of 15 amino acids. Germline V gene lookup returns CDR1 MNHNY and CDR2 SVGAGI (reference sequence). CDR3 loop: CASSLTTGLAAQQFF. DNA for the CDR3: TGTGCCAGCAGCCTTACGACAGGACTAGCGGCGCAGCAGTTCTTC.

The chain is built from TRBV28 and TRBJ1-1; no definite D call. V was shortened by 10 bases and J by 4 bases, with 10 bases between the two germline ends. Germline CDR1 reads MDHEN; CDR2 reads SYDVKM. This CDR3 comprises 11 residues. CDR3 bases: TGTGCCACCAAGATGGTCACTGAAGCTTTCTTT. Translation gives CATKMVTEAFF.

In nucleotides, the CDR3 is TGTGCCAGCTCACCAAGGTCTCCGAACGAGCAGTACTTC. This gives the protein CASSPRSPNEQYF. V gene TRBV18 combines with J gene TRBJ2-7; D gene ambiguous. Trimming pared 2 bases from V and 5 bases from J, leaving 10 bases between. Germline V gives CDR1 KGHSH, CDR2 LQKENI. The CDR3 is 13 residues long.

This clone was recorded once. V is TRBV28 and J is TRBJ2-2; D perhaps matches TRBD1 (5 bases). V was trimmed by 6 bases and J by 6 bases, leaving 23 bases between them. This CDR3 region has 17 residues. Per germline, CDR1 MDHEN and CDR2 SYDVKM. The DNA for the CDR3 is TGTGCCAGCAGATTCCATTCAGGACAAGGCAGGGCCGGGGAGCTGTTTTTT. This sequence encodes CASRFHSGQGRAGELFF. The variable domain in full, with the rest retrieved from reference TRBV28 and TRBJ2-2, is DVKVTQSSRYLVKRTGEKVFLECVQDMDHENMFWYRQDPGLGLRLIYFSYDVKMKEKGDIPEGYSVSREKKERFSLILESASTNQTSMYLCASRFHSGQGRAGELFFGEGSRLTVL.

The chain uses TRBV10-3 and TRBJ2-2; TRBD1 is a possible D gene (6 bases). There are 15 residues in the CDR3. CDR1 is ENHRY, CDR2 SYGVKD, per germline. V lost 4 bases and J lost 2, with 11 bases in between. CDR3 protein: CAISGARGNTGELFF. The CDR3 DNA sequence: TGTGCCATCAGTGGAGCCAGGGGCAACACCGGGGAGCTGTTTTTT.

In DNA, the CDR3 is TGTGCCAGCAGCTGGGCCCGACAGGCCAATCAGCCCCAGCATTTT. Amino acids: CASSWARQANQPQHF. This sequence joins TRBV5-5 and TRBJ1-5; D might be TRBD1 (6 bases). The V gene's germline CDR1 is SGHKS and CDR2 YYEKEE (reference sequence). V lost 3 bases and J lost 3, with 13 bases in between. This CDR3 is built from 15 residues.

This clone was seen only once. The chain combines TRBV7-2 with TRBJ2-2; 9 nucleotides agree with TRBD1. Trimming removed 5 bases from V and 7 bases from J; junction bases left unmatched: 8. Germline V gives CDR1 SGHTA, CDR2 FQGNSA. This CDR3 has 15 amino acids. CDR3 sequence reads: CASSRGTGPYGELFF. CDR3 coding DNA: TGTGCCAGCAGCAGGGGGACAGGGCCCTACGGGGAGCTGTTTTTT. The full variable domain, in which reference TRBV7-2 and TRBJ2-2 provide the parts outside the CDR3, is GAGVSQSPSNKVTEKGKDVELRCDPISGHTALYWYRQSLGQGLEFLIYFQGNSAPDKSGLPSDRFSAERTGGSVSTLTIQRTQQEDSAVYLCASSRGTGPYGELFFGEGSRLTVL.

This rearrangement joins TRBV6-6 to TRBJ2-1, with D tentatively TRBD2 (6 bases). The CDR3 loop spans 14 amino acids. Per germline, CDR1 MNHNY and CDR2 SVGAGI (reference sequence). V lost 5 bases, J lost 4 bases, and 12 bases lay in between. In nucleotides, the CDR3 is TGTGCCAGCAGTCCGGCGGGAACATACAATGAGCAGTTCTTC. It encodes CASSPAGTYNEQFF.

V gene TRBV5-1 combines with J gene TRBJ2-7; D ambiguous. V was pared by 7 bases and J by 5 bases, with 13 bases between. The CDR3 totals 12 residues. In germline, CDR1 is SGHRS, CDR2 YFSETQ. For the CDR3, the DNA is TGCGCCAGCGGGGTCGGTCGGGACGAGCAGTACTTC. The encoded protein is CASGVGRDEQYF.

The rearrangement joins TRBV5-5 to TRBJ2-7; the match to TRBD1 covers 8 bases. Germline assignment: CDR1 SGHKS and CDR2 YYEKEE (reference sequence). Germline trimming cut 0 bases from V and 6 bases from J; bases unmatched to any gene: 8. The CDR3 contains 15 residues. The CDR3 region is CASSLGGQGLREQYF. Here the CDR3 DNA reads TGTGCCAGCAGCTTGGGAGGACAGGGCCTTCGCGAGCAGTACTTC.

This clone was seen only once. The gene calls are TRBV27 and TRBJ2-2; D uncertain. Germline values: CDR1 MNHEY, CDR2 SMNVEV (reference sequence). The V end lost 2 bases, the J end lost 1 base, and 5 bases lay between the germline ends. The CDR3 sequence is 14 residues long. CDR3 coding DNA: TGTGCCAGCAGTTTAACAGAGAACACCGGGGAGCTGTTTTTT. Amino acid sequence: CASSLTENTGELFF.

This clone was detected many times. The chain combines TRBV5-1 with TRBJ2-1, with 8 bases that match TRBD2. J gave up 3 bases and V 4 bases, and 6 bases lay outside the gene matches. This CDR3 region has 15 residues. Looked up from germline, CDR1 is SGHRS and CDR2 is YFSETQ. Here the CDR3 reads CASSPGLVGYNEQFF. In nucleotides, the CDR3 is TGCGCCAGCAGCCCGGGACTAGTGGGCTACAATGAGCAGTTCTTC.

The chain recombines TRBV29-1 with TRBJ2-7; the D gene is possibly TRBD1 (5 bases). Trimming shortened V by 1 base and J by 6 bases, and 13 bases separated the two germline ends. Germline assignment: CDR1 SQVTM and CDR2 ANQGSEA. The CDR3 consists of 13 residues. Here the CDR3 DNA reads TGCAGCGTTGAAGCCGCCAGGGATGGCGAGCAGTACTTC. Amino acid sequence: CSVEAARDGEQYF.

The chain combines TRBV6-1 with TRBJ2-3; D not resolved. Germline V gives CDR1 MNHNS, CDR2 SASEGT. V was trimmed by 8 bases and J by 4 bases, leaving 7 bases between them. The CDR3 extends over 11 amino acids. The CDR3 DNA reads as TGTGCCAGCTGGAGCCCAGATACGCAGTATTTT. Protein: CASWSPDTQYF.

This clone occurred once. The gene calls are TRBV9 and TRBJ2-3, with D perhaps matching TRBD2 (5 bases). The germline CDR1 and CDR2 sequences are SGDLS and YYNGEE. This CDR3 comprises 18 residues. Trimming stripped 1 base from V and 2 bases from J, with 20 bases between. In nucleotides, the CDR3 is TGTGCCAGCAGCGTATTATCTTCCACACGCGGACTCACAGATACGCAGTATTTT. Its protein product is CASSVLSSTRGLTDTQYF.

This clone was detected a few times. The CDR3 here is CASSPPGTANEQYF. The CDR3, as DNA: TGTGCCAGCAGTCCCCCAGGGACGGCTAACGAGCAGTACTTC. The chain has TRBV6-5 and TRBJ2-7, with D perhaps given as TRBD1 or TRBD2 (5 bases each). Germline V CDR1 and CDR2: MNHEY, SVGAGI. V was trimmed by 5 bases and J by 5 bases, leaving 16 bases between them. This CDR3 contains 14 residues.

The chain has TRBV12-5 and TRBJ1-1, with D unresolved. This CDR3 region has 13 residues. CDR1 is LGHNT, CDR2 FRNRAP, per germline. The germline V and J ends were trimmed by 1 base and 5 bases, with 8 bases remaining between them. The CDR3 bases are TGTGCTAGTGGTTTGGCCCAGAGGACTGAAGCTTTCTTT. Protein product: CASGLAQRTEAFF. The full variable domain, with the rest looked up from reference TRBV12-5 and TRBJ1-1, is DARVTQTPRHKVTEMGQEVTMRCQPILGHNTVFWYRQTMMQGLELLAYFRNRAPLDDSGMPKDRFSAEMPDATLATLKIQPSEPRDSAVYFCASGLAQRTEAFFGQGTRLTVV.

The rearrangement joins TRBV2 to TRBJ1-4, with 8 nucleotides matching TRBD1. This CDR3 has 14 amino acids. V trimming: 3 bases; J trimming: 8 bases; junction bases outside the gene matches: 5. The germline V gene has CDR1 SNHLY and CDR2 FYNNEI. The CDR3 sequence: CASSDRTGREKLFF. The CDR3 DNA is TGTGCCAGCAGTGATCGGACAGGGAGGGAAAAACTGTTTTTT. The full variable domain, completed using reference TRBV2 and TRBJ1-4, is EPEVTQTPSHQVTQMGQEVILRCVPISNHLYFYWYRQILGQKVEFLVSFYNNEISEKSEIFDDQFSVERPDGSNFTLKIRSTKLEDSAMYFCASSDRTGREKLFFGSGTQLSVL.